The 29 T cell receptor beta chains listed next were all sequenced from one sample in a study of blood T cells in healthy people across ages. Sample-barcoded 5' priming and a J-beta primer mix drove a second PCR of roughly 7 to 11 cycles. TCRdb ran MiXCR on the 5' RACE reads and lists one entry per CDR3 protein. The sample lists about a million distinct CDR3 sequences; less than 45% were seen once. The sequenced sample consisted of blood. These receptors were collected from a man between 18 and 35 years old in good health.

Details on this clonotype: One junction end does not reproduce the germline sequence, and a read error may be involved. The rearrangement links TRBV19 to TRBJ2-1; no definite D call. The CDR3 is 12 residues long. Germline CDR1 LNHDA, CDR2 SQIVND (reference sequence). The CDR3 spells CAISTLYNEQFF. The CDR3 DNA sequence: TGTGCCATTAGTACCCTATACAATGAGCAGTTCTTC.

This clonotype came up a few times. The gene calls are TRBV2 and TRBJ2-5; D is unclear. V lost 2 bases, J lost 11 bases, and 9 bases lay in between. Looked up from germline, CDR1 is SNHLY and CDR2 is FYNNEI. The CDR3 covers 11 residues. Here the CDR3 reads CASSEYNEQYF. CDR3 DNA: TGTGCCAGCAGTGAATACAATGAGCAGTACTTC.

J is TRBJ2-5 and V is TRBV10-3; 9 bases are a match to TRBD1. The CDR3 runs 14 residues. V lost 9 bases, J lost 4 bases, and 9 bases stayed unmatched. Germline loops: CDR1 ENHRY, CDR2 SYGVKD. CDR3 sequence: CAISTDRGSETQYF. CDR3 in DNA: TGTGCCATTTCCACCGACAGGGGGTCAGAGACCCAGTACTTC.

The sample holds a few counts of this clonotype. The V call is TRBV2, the J call TRBJ2-7; 8 bases map to TRBD1. V dropped 10 bases and J dropped 7; count of bases not matched to a gene: 9. Germline V gives CDR1 SNHLY, CDR2 FYNNEI. The CDR3 totals 12 residues. The CDR3 reads CATVTGQDEQYF. The CDR3 DNA is TGTGCCACCGTGACGGGACAGGATGAGCAGTACTTC.

The genes are TRBV24-1 and TRBJ1-2, with D possibly matching TRBD1 (5 bases). The CDR3 loop spans 15 amino acids. Germline V gene lookup returns CDR1 KGHDR and CDR2 SFDVKD. Trimming left V 3 bases short and J 8 bases short, with 18 bases between. The CDR3 nucleotides read TGTGCCACCAGTGATCCCCAGGGAGGCTCGGGAGGCTACACCTTC. This translates into CATSDPQGGSGGYTF.

The rearrangement joins TRBV5-1 to TRBJ2-1, with 12 bases identical to TRBD2. Trimming took 0 bases from V and 6 from J; bases not matched to a gene: 10. The length of the CDR3 is 18 residues. CDR1 and CDR2 from the germline V gene are SGHRS and YFSETQ. CDR3 residues: CASSLAGSSGGAGNEQFF. The CDR3 DNA follows: TGCGCCAGCAGCTTGGCCGGGTCTAGCGGGGGGGCGGGCAATGAGCAGTTCTTC. The full variable domain, its missing parts supplied by reference TRBV5-1 and TRBJ2-1, is KAGVTQTPRYLIKTRGQQVTLSCSPISGHRSVSWYQQTPGQGLQFLFEYFSETQRNKGNFPGRFSGRQFSNSRSEMNVSTLELGDSALYLCASSLAGSSGGAGNEQFFGPGTRLTVL.

The chain has TRBV6-6 and TRBJ1-1; D gene uncertain. Germline V gene lookup returns CDR1 MNHNY and CDR2 SVGAGI (reference sequence). The V and J ends lost 7 bases and 5 bases respectively, with 11 bases between them. This CDR3 is 12 amino acids long. The CDR3 loop is CASTARGTEAFF. CDR3 nucleotides: TGTGCCAGCACCGCGCGGGGTACTGAAGCTTTCTTT.

The rearrangement links TRBV5-1 to TRBJ1-3; D is ambiguous. The CDR3 sequence is 15 residues long. With 1 base removed from V and 0 bases from J, the gap between germline ends came to 8 bases. Per the germline V gene, CDR1 is SGHRS and CDR2 is YFSETQ. The DNA for the CDR3 is TGCGCCAGCAGCTTGTCAACAGCCTCTGGAAACACCATATATTTT. Amino acid sequence: CASSLSTASGNTIYF.

The sample holds a few counts of this clonotype. The CDR3 spells CASSPRHSATNEKLFF. The CDR3 bases are TGTGCCAGCAGCCCCCGACACTCAGCAACTAATGAAAAACTGTTTTTT. This chain uses TRBV9 with TRBJ1-4, with unresolved D. This CDR3 has 16 amino acids. Trimming left V 4 bases short and J 0 bases short, with 13 bases between. From germline, CDR1 is SGDLS and CDR2 YYNGEE.

This clonotype was picked up a small number of times. The chain recombines TRBV5-5 with TRBJ2-7, with 13 bases that match TRBD2. CDR3 length: 18 amino acids. The V gene end was trimmed by 5 bases and the J gene end by 1 base; junction bases not matched to a gene: 12. Germline values: CDR1 SGHKS, CDR2 YYEKEE (reference sequence). The CDR3 coding sequence is TGTGCCAGCAGTCTTCAAGGGAGACTAGCGGGGGGATCCTACGAGCAGTACTTC. Protein product: CASSLQGRLAGGSYEQYF.

The chain couples TRBV4-1 to TRBJ1-2; no firm D call. The CDR3 totals 11 residues. Germline loops: CDR1 MGHRA, CDR2 YSYEKL. Trimming cost V 4 bases and J 11 bases, with 11 bases left between them. CDR3 sequence reads: CASSRDMRYTF. The CDR3 coding sequence is TGCGCCAGCAGCCGAGATATGAGGTACACCTTC.

CDR3 amino acids: CAISDSGGNDNEQFF. The CDR3 bases are TGTGCCATCAGTGATAGCGGGGGAAATGACAATGAGCAGTTCTTC. The gene calls are TRBV10-3 and TRBJ2-1, with TRBD2 matching over 9 bases. The germline V gene encodes CDR1 ENHRY and CDR2 SYGVKD. The CDR3 is made up of 15 amino acids. Trimming took 3 bases from V and 5 from J; bases not matched to a gene: 5.

This rearrangement joins TRBV27 to TRBJ1-5; D is ambiguous. The CDR3 spans 15 residues. Germline V lookup: CDR1 MNHEY, CDR2 SMNVEV (reference sequence). Trimming removed 8 bases from V and 0 bases from J, with 14 bases in between. CDR3 region: CASPGHHDSNQPQHF. The CDR3, as DNA: TGTGCCAGCCCCGGGCACCACGATAGCAATCAGCCCCAGCATTTT.

This clonotype was seen a handful of times. This chain links TRBV5-1 with TRBJ2-7; 7 bases agree with TRBD1. CDR1 SGHRS and CDR2 YFSETQ come from the germline V gene. The V segment lost 3 bases and the J segment 1 base; nucleotides outside the gene matches: 10. CDR3 length: 16 amino acids. This CDR3 reads CASSSGMTGLSYEQYF. The CDR3, as DNA: TGCGCCAGCAGCTCAGGGATGACAGGGCTGTCCTACGAGCAGTACTTC.

Concerning this clonotype itself: A much more abundant neighbour one base away suggests this may be a read error. V usage is TRBV6-5 and J usage is TRBJ1-6; D gene ambiguous. This CDR3 has 12 amino acids. The germline V gene encodes CDR1 MNHEY and CDR2 SVGAGI. Trimming pared 0 bases from V and 8 bases from J, leaving 2 bases between. The CDR3 DNA sequence: TGTGCCAGCAGTTACTCGTATTCACCCCTCCACTTT. It translates to CASSYSYSPLHF.

The chain recombines TRBV20-1 with TRBJ2-3, with 9 bases aligning to TRBD2. In germline, CDR1 is DFQATT, CDR2 SNEGSKA (reference sequence). The CDR3 totals 15 residues. V dropped 6 bases and J dropped 5; count of bases not matched to a gene: 12. In nucleotides, the CDR3 is TGCAGTGCCCCGAGTGGCGGGGGGGCCAGAGATACGCAGTATTTT. This sequence encodes CSAPSGGGARDTQYF.

Only a few counts were recorded for this clonotype. CDR3 nucleotide sequence: TGCGCCAGCAGCCCAATACTAGCGGGGGCGAACAATGAGCAGTTCTTC. It yields the protein CASSPILAGANNEQFF. The gene calls are TRBV4-3 and TRBJ2-1; 11 nucleotides agree with TRBD2. The CDR3 sequence is 16 residues long. Germline V gene sequence: CDR1 LGHNA, CDR2 YSLEER. The J segment lost 5 bases and the V segment lost 4 bases, leaving 7 bases of the junction unmatched.

J is TRBJ2-6 and V is TRBV12-3 or TRBV12-4; the D is unclear. This CDR3 contains 14 residues. V dropped 10 bases and J dropped 0 bases, with 10 bases sitting between them. The CDR3 is CAIAFSSGANVLTF. DNA of the CDR3: TGTGCCATCGCATTCAGCTCTGGGGCCAACGTCCTGACTTTC.

Points on this clonotype: A read error may account for a junction end that differs from germline. The chain couples TRBV27 to TRBJ2-1; D gene uncertain. The J call may not be correct, given that the DNA end is closer to TRBJ2-7. There are 13 residues in the CDR3. Germline assignment: CDR1 MNHEY and CDR2 SMNVEV (reference sequence). CDR3 protein: CAISRFSYNEQYF. CDR3 in DNA: TGTGCCATCAGTCGCTTCTCCTACAATGAGCAGTACTTC.

The rearrangement uses TRBV20-1 and TRBJ1-5; D gene uncertain. Trimming shortened V by 1 base and J by 6 bases, and 22 bases separated the two germline ends. The CDR3 covers 17 residues. Germline loops: CDR1 DFQATT, CDR2 SNEGSKA (reference sequence). The CDR3 protein is CSARGGSETHTIQPQHF. CDR3 DNA: TGCAGTGCTAGAGGAGGAAGCGAGACCCACACAATTCAGCCCCAGCATTTT.

This clonotype has only one observation. V usage is TRBV5-6 and J usage is TRBJ2-7; no reliable D call. The germline gives CDR1 SGHDT, CDR2 YYEEEE. V was shortened by 0 bases and J by 1 base, with 8 bases between the two germline ends. The CDR3 extends over 14 amino acids. The CDR3 region has the DNA TGTGCCAGCAGCTTGGTCCTCAAATCCTACGAGCAGTACTTC. This encodes CASSLVLKSYEQYF.

Turning to this clonotype: A much larger clonotype is one base distant, so this may be a read error. The rearrangement joins TRBV3-1 to TRBJ2-3, with 10 bases aligning to TRBD2. The germline gives CDR1 LGHDT, CDR2 YNNKEL (reference sequence). This CDR3 is 13 amino acids long. The CDR3 bases are TGTGCCATCAGCGCACCAACTAGCGGGGTAACGTATTTT. Its protein product is CAISAPTSGVTYF.

The V and J genes are TRBV7-9 and TRBJ2-7; 8 bases are shared with TRBD1. CDR1 is SEHNR and CDR2 is FQNEAQ in the germline V gene (reference sequence). J gave up 1 base and V 4 bases, and 6 bases lay outside the gene matches. The CDR3 loop spans 15 amino acids. CDR3 DNA: TGTGCCAGCAGCTCCGGACAGGGTACGTCCTACGAGCAGTACTTC. It encodes CASSSGQGTSYEQYF.

The chain employs TRBV7-2 and TRBJ1-2; D not resolved. The germline gives CDR1 SGHTA, CDR2 FQGNSA. The CDR3 length is 14 residues. V lost 1 base and J lost 4, with 10 bases in between. CDR3 nucleotides: TGTGCCAGCAGCTTAGAGGTGTCAGGCTATGGCTACACCTTC. This encodes CASSLEVSGYGYTF.

This clonotype has just a few counts. Its ends do not fully match the called genes, so a read error is possible. V and J are TRBV4-3 and TRBJ1-1; D perhaps matches TRBD1 (6 bases). The length of the CDR3 is 14 residues. Germline V CDR1 and CDR2: LGHNA, YSLEER. The CDR3 bases are TGTGCCAGCAGCCAAGAGGGGGGAGCTACAGAAGCTTTCTTT. As protein: CASSQEGGATEAFF.

This clonotype was seen just once. Sequence at one end of the junction differs from germline and may be a read error. V and J are TRBV20-1 and TRBJ2-1; D is uncertain. This CDR3 spans 15 amino acids. From germline, CDR1 is DFQATT and CDR2 SNEGSKA (reference sequence). CDR3 nucleotide sequence: TGCAGGGCTAGACCTGTAAGGAGCTCCTACAATGAGCAGTTCTTC. The encoded protein is CRARPVRSSYNEQFF.

This chain uses TRBV6-2 or TRBV6-3 with TRBJ2-1; a possible D gene is TRBD2 (5 bases). Germline-derived CDR1 and CDR2 are MNHEY and SVGEGT. Trimming took 6 bases from V and 4 from J, leaving 19 bases between them. The CDR3 runs to 16 residues. CDR3 nucleotide sequence: TGTGCCAGCAGCGACTGGAGGCAGCCGAATTACAATGAGCAGTTCTTC. Translation: CASSDWRQPNYNEQFF.

This clonotype appeared a few times. V and J are TRBV10-3 and TRBJ2-2; D gene ambiguous. CDR3 length: 12 amino acids. V lost 6 bases, J lost 1 base, and 3 bases lay in between. Germline assignment: CDR1 ENHRY and CDR2 SYGVKD. This CDR3 is CAIRQNTGELFF. Written as DNA, the CDR3 is TGTGCCATCAGGCAGAACACCGGGGAGCTGTTTTTT.

This clonotype was detected only a few times. J is TRBJ2-1 and V is TRBV7-2; D is uncertain. Trimming pared 1 base from V and 1 base from J, leaving 11 bases between. This CDR3 comprises 16 residues. The germline CDR1 and CDR2 sequences are SGHTA and FQGNSA. CDR3 sequence: CASSLVGPLSYNEQFF. The CDR3 DNA follows: TGTGCCAGCAGCTTAGTAGGCCCCTTATCCTACAATGAGCAGTTCTTC. The whole variable domain, remainder taken from reference TRBV7-2 and TRBJ2-1, is GAGVSQSPSNKVTEKGKDVELRCDPISGHTALYWYRQSLGQGLEFLIYFQGNSAPDKSGLPSDRFSAERTGGSVSTLTIQRTQQEDSAVYLCASSLVGPLSYNEQFFGPGTRLTVL.